One sample yielded the 10 T cell receptor beta chains listed below, sequenced in a study of T cell repertoires in cytomegalovirus infection. From the reads, TCRdb called clonotypes with MiXCR, one entry per CDR3 protein. The sample lists 350,000 to 400,000 distinct CDR3 sequences; 34% were seen once. Which antigens these TCRs recognize remains unknown. Sequencing used cultured PBMCs, obtained from culture after CMV antigen stimulation. These receptors were obtained from a human donor in good health (CMV status not recorded). Some clones in this sample may be carry-over from other donors' samples.

In this sample, this clonotype turned up a few times. The chain uses TRBV20-1 and TRBJ1-1, with 8 positions matching TRBD1. This CDR3 has 14 amino acids. Germline CDR1 is DFQATT and CDR2 is SNEGSKA (reference sequence). V lost 3 bases to trimming and J lost 4 bases; unmatched junction nucleotides: 7. The CDR3 region has the DNA TGCAGTGCTAGTGACCCTGACAGGGGCACTGAAGCTTTCTTT. It specifies CSASDPDRGTEAFF.

This chain uses TRBV20-1 with TRBJ1-6, with 7 bases aligning to TRBD1. This CDR3 has 13 amino acids. V lost 7 bases and J lost 8; bases outside the gene matches: 8. Germline V gene lookup returns CDR1 DFQATT and CDR2 SNEGSKA (reference sequence). The CDR3: CSDEGQLDSPLHF. CDR3 coding DNA: TGCAGTGACGAGGGACAGTTAGATTCACCCCTCCACTTT.

The genes are TRBV7-7 and TRBJ1-3; D call uncertain. From germline, CDR1 is SSHAT and CDR2 FNYEAQ (reference sequence). V lost 4 bases, J lost 0 bases, and 19 bases lay in between. This CDR3 contains 18 residues. The DNA for the CDR3 is TGTGCCAGCAGCTCGTACCCTATAAAAAACGACTCTGGAAACACCATATATTTT. It translates to CASSSYPIKNDSGNTIYF.

Many counts were recorded for this clonotype. Written as DNA, the CDR3 is TGTGCCAGCAGTGAAATAGCGGCTGGGAGGGATACGCAGTATTTT. This encodes CASSEIAAGRDTQYF. The V call is TRBV25-1, the J call TRBJ2-3; D may be TRBD2 (6 bases). The CDR3 has 15 residues. CDR1 and CDR2 (germline): MGHDK, SYGVNS. The V end lost 2 bases, the J end lost 6 bases, and 15 bases lay between the germline ends.

The chain has TRBV20-1 and TRBJ2-3; D ambiguous. The CDR3 sequence is 13 residues long. Germline V CDR1 and CDR2: DFQATT, SNEGSKA (reference sequence). Trimming stripped 2 bases from V and 5 bases from J, with 11 bases between. The CDR3 here is CSARLRSVDTQYF. The CDR3 nucleotides read TGCAGTGCTAGACTGCGCTCGGTAGATACGCAGTATTTT.

There are a few counts of this clonotype. The chain has TRBV5-4 and TRBJ2-5; either TRBD1 or TRBD2 may supply D (5 bases each). V lost 0 bases and J lost 5, with 11 bases in between. The CDR3 has 14 residues. From germline, CDR1 is SGHNT and CDR2 YYREEE (reference sequence). The CDR3 loop is CASSLDQGTETQYF. The DNA for the CDR3 is TGTGCCAGCAGCTTGGATCAAGGGACGGAGACCCAGTACTTC.

This clonotype showed up just a few times. The genes are TRBV19 and TRBJ1-5; D uncertain. Trimming cost V 3 bases and J 0 bases, with 9 bases left between them. Germline V lookup: CDR1 LNHDA, CDR2 SQIVND (reference sequence). The CDR3 runs to 15 residues. The CDR3 loop is CASSIRGTSNQPQHF. The CDR3 bases are TGTGCCAGTAGTATCCGGGGAACTAGCAATCAGCCCCAGCATTTT.

The V and J genes are TRBV19 and TRBJ1-1; D remains ambiguous. The CDR3 has 14 amino acids. Germline V gene data show CDR1 as LNHDA and CDR2 as SQIVND (reference sequence). Trimming took 5 bases from V and 0 from J, leaving 10 bases between them. The CDR3 protein is CASSVGRLNTEAFF. The CDR3 DNA is TGTGCCAGTAGTGTCGGACGGCTGAACACTGAAGCTTTCTTT. The variable domain in full, with the rest retrieved from reference TRBV19 and TRBJ1-1, is DGGITQSPKYLFRKEGQNVTLSCEQNLNHDAMYWYRQDPGQGLRLIYYSQIVNDFQKGDIAEGYSVSREKKESFPLTVTSAQKNPTAFYLCASSVGRLNTEAFFGQGTRLTVV.

This chain links TRBV28 with TRBJ1-5; the D gene is possibly TRBD1 (6 bases). Germline loops: CDR1 MDHEN, CDR2 SYDVKM. The CDR3 length is 12 residues. The ends were cut back, 6 bases at V and 7 bases at J, with 10 bases in the middle. For the CDR3, the DNA is TGTGCCAGCAGGCAGGGGAGCCAGCCCCAGCATTTT. The encoded protein is CASRQGSQPQHF.

This clonotype has a count of ten or more. The chain uses TRBV6-2 or TRBV6-3 and TRBJ2-7; 11 bases line up with TRBD2. V dropped 6 bases and J dropped 6; count of bases not matched to a gene: 4. Germline V gives CDR1 MNHEY, CDR2 SVGEGT. The CDR3 consists of 13 residues. CDR3 DNA sequence: TGTGCCAGCAGACCTAGCGGGAGGATCGAGCAGTACTTC. Translation gives CASRPSGRIEQYF.